This is a list of T cell receptor beta chains from one sample in a study of T-cell memory formation after mild COVID-19. From the 5' RACE reads, TCRdb called clonotypes with MiXCR, one entry per CDR3 protein. Among fewer than 600,000 distinct CDR3 sequences, less than 25% were seen once, and the ten largest hold 7% to 9%. Material: PBMCs or a T cell subset sorted from them (not recorded which). The origin of the receptors is an adult woman who had mild COVID-19 (a few samples of this study predate the infection). Cell type and time point are not known. The CDR3 runs from the conserved cysteine through the conserved F or W. The D gene is left open where the match is weak. Rows may omit the clone size; those that give it use once, few, many or a size class.

TRBJ2-4	.	.	TRBV12-3/TRBV12-4	TGTGCCAGCAGCAAAGACCAGGGAGCCAAAAACATTCAGTACTTC	CASSKDQGAKNIQYF
TRBJ2-7	few	TRBD1	TRBV19	TGTGCCAGCAGCATCCCGGGACAGGGGGCCTACGAGCAGTACTTC	CASSIPGQGAYEQYF
TRBJ1-4	.	.	TRBV4-1	TGCGCCAGCAGCCAAGACGCCGGGGCCGGTGAAAAACTGTTTTTT	CASSQDAGAGEKLFF
TRBJ2-7	few	.	TRBV5-1	TGCGCCAGCAGCCCGACCACAAACACCCACGAGCAGTACTTC	CASSPTTNTHEQYF
TRBJ2-5	.	.	TRBV7-8	TGTGCCAGCAGCTTACGCAGGGTTCGAGAGACCCATTACTTC	CASSLRRVRETHYF
TRBJ2-1	many	.	TRBV11-3	TGTGCCAGCAGCAAGGGGGGCGGGAATGAGCAGTTCTTC	CASSKGGGNEQFF
TRBJ2-1	few	TRBD2	TRBV20-1	TGCAGTGCTAGAGAAGCTAGCGGGGGGGTCAATGAGCAGTTCTTC	CSAREASGGVNEQFF
TRBJ2-5	.	TRBD1	TRBV9	TGTGCCAGCAGCGTACGGGACAGGGGACCAGATTCCGAAGGGACCCAGTACTTC	CASSVRDRGPDSEGTQYF
TRBJ2-2	.	TRBD2	TRBV6-1	TGTGCCAGCAGTGTAATAGCGGGGAGAGCCGGGGAGCTGTTTTTT	CASSVIAGRAGELFF
TRBJ1-2	.	TRBD1	TRBV25-1	TGTGCCAGCAGTGAAGTCGGACAGGGAGTCTACACCTTC	CASSEVGQGVYTF
TRBJ2-3	few	.	TRBV11-2	TGTGCCAGCAAGCCGCTCCCGGGACATCCCACAGATACGCAGTATTTT	CASKPLPGHPTDTQYF
TRBJ1-1	many	TRBD1	TRBV12-3/TRBV12-4	TGTGCCAGCAGTCCCGACAGGGGTAACACTGAAGCTTTCTTT	CASSPDRGNTEAFF
TRBJ2-2	many	.	TRBV12-3/TRBV12-4	TGTGCCAGCAGTCCAGCAGGTGACAGGTTCACCGGGGAGCTGTTTTTT	CASSPAGDRFTGELFF
TRBJ1-1	many	.	TRBV12-3/TRBV12-4	TGTGCCAGCAGCCGACAGGAGAACACTGAAGCTTTCTTT	CASSRQENTEAFF
TRBJ1-1	once	.	TRBV5-6	TGTGCCAGCAGCTTGTTGGGGGGTGCAAGGAGATACACTGAAGCTTTCTTT	CASSLLGGARRYTEAFF
TRBJ1-5	.	.	TRBV2	TGTGCCAGCAGTGGGTCGGGGGTTGGACAGCCCCAGCATTTT	CASSGSGVGQPQHF
TRBJ1-2	few	.	TRBV6-5	TGTGCCAGCAGAGCAGGGCTCTATGGCTACACCTTC	CASRAGLYGYTF
TRBJ2-2	few	.	TRBV7-6	TGTGCCAGCAGCTTAGTACCTAGCCGGCTGGGCACCGGGGAGCTGTTTTTT	CASSLVPSRLGTGELFF
TRBJ2-5	few	TRBD2	TRBV12-3/TRBV12-4	TGTGCCAGCAGTCAACGGACTAGAGGAAGGGTGGGAGAAGAGACCCAGTACTTC	CASSQRTRGRVGEETQYF
TRBJ1-5	few	.	TRBV20-1	TGCAGTGCTATAAATGTGGGGCACAGGGAAGATCAGCCCCAGCATTTT	CSAINVGHREDQPQHF
TRBJ2-1	.	TRBD2	TRBV6-2/TRBV6-3	TGTGCCAGCAGTTACCCCCGGGGAGGGAGTAGGGGTGAGCAGTTCTTC	CASSYPRGGSRGEQFF
TRBJ2-7	few	.	TRBV6-2/TRBV6-3	TGTGCCAGCAGTTACGTTTCGGGACAACTCTACGAGCAGTACTTC	CASSYVSGQLYEQYF
TRBJ1-5	.	TRBD1	TRBV7-8	TGTGCCAGCAGCTTCGAAAGGGGACAGAAAAATCAGCCCCAGCATTTT	CASSFERGQKNQPQHF
TRBJ1-1	many	.	TRBV5-6	TGTGCCAGCAGCACGGCGATGGCCCGGGCTGAAGCTTTCTTT	CASSTAMARAEAFF
TRBJ1-5	few	.	TRBV7-2	TGTGCCAGCAGCCCCGTTAAGGGGCCCCAGCATTTT	CASSPVKGPQHF
TRBJ1-2	many	.	TRBV5-1	TGCGCCAGCAGCCGGGACAAAAACTATGGCTACACCTTC	CASSRDKNYGYTF
TRBJ2-3	.	.	TRBV20-1	TGCAGTGCTAGAGACGTGGATCTAACGGATACGCAGTATTTT	CSARDVDLTDTQYF
TRBJ2-1	.	TRBD1	TRBV19	TGTGCCAGTAGTGGGGATCGGGGCAGGGGGAATGAGCAGTTCTTC	CASSGDRGRGNEQFF
TRBJ2-1	few	TRBD2	TRBV5-1	TGCGCCAGCAGCGCGGGACTAGCTGGACACAATGAGCAGTTCTTC	CASSAGLAGHNEQFF
TRBJ2-1	.	.	TRBV6-6	TGTGCCAGCAGTTACCCGGGACTTTCCAATGAGCAGTTCTTC	CASSYPGLSNEQFF
TRBJ2-7	.	TRBD1	TRBV4-1	TGCGCCAGCAGCCACCCGACAGGGAACGAGCAGTACTTC	CASSHPTGNEQYF
TRBJ1-1	.	TRBD1	TRBV30	TGTGCCTGGAAGGGACAGCCTTCGAACACTGAAGCTTTCTTT	CAWKGQPSNTEAFF
TRBJ2-7	.	.	TRBV2	TGTGCCAGCAGAGACACCCATCCGGAGGCCTACGAGCAGTACTTC	CASRDTHPEAYEQYF
TRBJ1-2	few	.	TRBV14	TGTGCCAGCTCAGAATGGAACGAGGGGCCATATGGCTACACCTTC	CASSEWNEGPYGYTF
TRBJ2-7	few	.	TRBV11-2	TGTGCCAGCAGCCCCTGGCCTTGGACATCCCCCTACGAGCAGTACTTC	CASSPWPWTSPYEQYF
TRBJ2-3	.	.	TRBV2	TGTGCCAGCAGTGAAGCGGTTCAGACACAATCCACAGATACGCAGTATTTT	CASSEAVQTQSTDTQYF
TRBJ1-2	few	.	TRBV6-1	TGTGCCAGCAGTGAATGGCTCAAGGGCAATGGCTACACCTTC	CASSEWLKGNGYTF